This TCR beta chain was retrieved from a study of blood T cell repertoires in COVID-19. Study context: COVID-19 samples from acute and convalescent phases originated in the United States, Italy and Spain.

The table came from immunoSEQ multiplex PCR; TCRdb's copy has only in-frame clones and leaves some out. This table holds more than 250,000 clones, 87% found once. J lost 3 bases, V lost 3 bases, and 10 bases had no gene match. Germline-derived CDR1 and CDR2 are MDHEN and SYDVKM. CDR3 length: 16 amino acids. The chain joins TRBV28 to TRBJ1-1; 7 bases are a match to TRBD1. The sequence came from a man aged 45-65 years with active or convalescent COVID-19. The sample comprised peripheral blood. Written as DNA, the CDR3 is TGTGCCAGCAGTTTTAGGGCAGGACAGGCTTACACTGAAGCTTTCTTT. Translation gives CASSFRAGQAYTEAFF.